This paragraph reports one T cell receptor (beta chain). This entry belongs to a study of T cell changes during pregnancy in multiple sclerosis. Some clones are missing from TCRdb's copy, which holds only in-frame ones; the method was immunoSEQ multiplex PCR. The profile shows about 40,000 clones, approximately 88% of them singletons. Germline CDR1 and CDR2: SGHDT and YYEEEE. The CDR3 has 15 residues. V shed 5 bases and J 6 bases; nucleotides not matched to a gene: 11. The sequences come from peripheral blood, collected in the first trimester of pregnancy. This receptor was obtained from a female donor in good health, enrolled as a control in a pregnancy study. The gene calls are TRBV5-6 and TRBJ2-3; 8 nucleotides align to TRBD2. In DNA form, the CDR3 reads TGTGCCAGCAGTTCACTCAGGACTAGCCCGGATACGCAGTATTTT. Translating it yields CASSSLRTSPDTQYF. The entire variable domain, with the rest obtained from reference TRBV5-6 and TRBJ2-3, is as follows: DAGVTQSPTHLIKTRGQQVTLRCSPKSGHDTVSWYQQALGQGPQFIFQYYEEEERQRGNFPDRFSGHQFPNYSSELNVNALLLGDSALYLCASSSLRTSPDTQYFGPGTRLTVL.